Presented here are 18 T cell receptor beta chains from one specimen sequenced in a study of blood T cell repertoires in COVID-19. Generated by immunoSEQ multiplex PCR, the TCRdb table keeps only in-frame clones and is missing some. The table shows around 90,000 clones, with around nine tenths occurring only once. The sequencing sample was made of peripheral blood. Receptors were obtained from a man aged 45 to 65 with COVID-19, enrolled during active disease.

The chain has TRBV10-3 and TRBJ1-2; 10 nucleotides align to TRBD1. Looked up from germline, CDR1 is ENHRY and CDR2 is SYGVKD. The length of the CDR3 is 12 residues. Germline trimming cut 6 bases from V and 10 bases from J; bases unmatched to any gene: 5. The CDR3 DNA follows: TGTGCCATCAGACCGGGACAGGGGATCTACACCTTC. Translated: CAIRPGQGIYTF.

The chain has TRBV19 and TRBJ1-6; TRBD1 is a possible D gene (5 bases). The germline V and J ends were trimmed by 4 bases and 6 bases, with 16 bases remaining between them. Germline-derived CDR1 and CDR2 are LNHDA and SQIVND (reference sequence). The CDR3 has 16 residues. Here the CDR3 DNA reads TGTGCCAGTAGTAAGGCCGCCGGGACTCCTAATTCACCCCTCCACTTT. Translated, it gives CASSKAAGTPNSPLHF.

The chain is built from TRBV7-3 and TRBJ2-1, with 7 bases that match TRBD2. CDR1 and CDR2 (germline): SGHTA, FQGTGA. The CDR3 is 15 amino acids. The junction had 5 bases not matched to a gene; V was cut back by 0 bases and J by 6 bases. CDR3 residues: CASSLTLAAPNEQFF. CDR3 sequence (DNA): TGTGCCAGCAGCTTAACCCTAGCGGCCCCCAATGAGCAGTTCTTC.

This clone was observed a handful of times. The rearrangement joins TRBV5-5 to TRBJ1-6; 8 bases are shared with TRBD1. Trimming at V came to 5 bases and at J to 7 bases, leaving 2 bases not matched to a gene. This CDR3 spans 13 amino acids. Germline CDR1 reads SGHKS; CDR2 reads YYEKEE (reference sequence). CDR3 DNA sequence: TGTGCCAGCAGAAGACAGGGGAATTCACCCCTCCACTTT. Translated, it gives CASRRQGNSPLHF.

This chain connects TRBV9 to TRBJ1-4; D call uncertain. The ends were cut back, 4 bases at V and 0 bases at J, with 10 bases in the middle. This CDR3 spans 15 amino acids. Germline V gives CDR1 SGDLS, CDR2 YYNGEE. The chain's CDR3 is CASSPSGTTNEKLFF. CDR3 DNA: TGTGCCAGCAGCCCCTCCGGGACAACTAATGAAAAACTGTTTTTT.

CDR3 amino acids: CASSLGGSSYNEQFF. The CDR3 region has the DNA TGTGCCAGCAGCTTGGGTGGGAGCTCCTACAATGAGCAGTTCTTC. This chain links TRBV5-4 with TRBJ2-1, with D perhaps TRBD2 (5 bases). Germline CDR1 reads SGHNT; CDR2 reads YYREEE (reference sequence). V was cut by 0 bases and J by 0 bases, with 7 bases left in between. The CDR3 length is 15 residues.

The chain employs TRBV11-2 and TRBJ1-1; the match to TRBD1 covers 7 bases. The CDR3 spans 17 residues. Germline lookup yields CDR1 SGHAT and CDR2 FQNNGV. The ends lost 4 bases at V and 3 bases at J; junction bases unmatched: 14. The CDR3 loop reads CASSSLDRRLSHTEAFF. CDR3 coding DNA: TGTGCCAGCAGCTCCTTGGACAGGCGTCTCTCCCACACTGAAGCTTTCTTT. Full variable domain (rest looked up from reference TRBV11-2 and TRBJ1-1): EAGVAQSPRYKIIEKRQSVAFWCNPISGHATLYWYQQILGQGPKLLIQFQNNGVVDDSQLPKDRFSAERLKGVDSTLKIQPAKLEDSAVYLCASSSLDRRLSHTEAFFGQGTRLTVV.

This chain links TRBV11-2 with TRBJ2-1; TRBD2 agrees at 11 bases. Germline loops: CDR1 SGHAT, CDR2 FQNNGV. V trimming: 4 bases; J trimming: 6 bases; junction bases outside the gene matches: 8. The CDR3 length is 16 residues. In nucleotides, the CDR3 is TGTGCCAGCAGCTCGTTAACTAGCGGGGGCCCCAATGAGCAGTTCTTC. Translated: CASSSLTSGGPNEQFF.

This chain joins TRBV27 and TRBJ1-2, with a tentative D call TRBD1 (5 bases). The V and J ends lost 6 bases and 8 bases respectively, with 16 bases between them. The length of the CDR3 is 13 residues. Per germline, CDR1 MNHEY and CDR2 SMNVEV (reference sequence). In DNA, the CDR3 is TGTGCCAGCAGACCCGACAGATTCGGGGGCTACACCTTC. Its protein is CASRPDRFGGYTF.

The genes are TRBV5-1 and TRBJ2-1; TRBD2 aligns across 10 bases. The germline CDR1 and CDR2 sequences are SGHRS and YFSETQ. Trimming cost V 0 bases and J 3 bases; bases outside gene matches: 6. This CDR3 is built from 17 residues. CDR3 sequence: CASSLGPSGGFYNEQFF. In DNA, the CDR3 is TGCGCCAGCAGCTTGGGTCCTAGCGGGGGTTTCTACAATGAGCAGTTCTTC. The full variable domain, its missing parts supplied by reference TRBV5-1 and TRBJ2-1, is KAGVTQTPRYLIKTRGQQVTLSCSPISGHRSVSWYQQTPGQGLQFLFEYFSETQRNKGNFPGRFSGRQFSNSRSEMNVSTLELGDSALYLCASSLGPSGGFYNEQFFGPGTRLTVL.

The rearrangement links TRBV18 to TRBJ2-3; D is unresolved. This CDR3 is 15 amino acids long. Germline V gives CDR1 KGHSH, CDR2 LQKENI. V lost 0 bases, J lost 5 bases, and 12 bases lay in between. CDR3 residues: CASSPPLTSGDTQYF. CDR3 sequence (DNA): TGTGCCAGCTCACCACCGCTTACCTCAGGAGATACGCAGTATTTT. Drawing the rest from reference TRBV18 and TRBJ2-3, the complete variable domain is NAGVMQNPRHLVRRRGQEARLRCSPMKGHSHVYWYRQLPEEGLKFMVYLQKENIIDESGMPKERFSAEFPKEGPSILRIQQVVRGDSAAYFCASSPPLTSGDTQYFGPGTRLTVL.

The rearrangement links TRBV14 to TRBJ1-2; TRBD1 agrees at 8 bases. Germline trimming cut 0 bases from V and 9 bases from J; bases unmatched to any gene: 6. The germline V gene encodes CDR1 SGHDN and CDR2 FVKESK. The length of the CDR3 is 14 residues. CDR3 nucleotide sequence: TGTGCCAGCAGCCAAGAACGGACAGGGCAACGCTACACCTTC. It is translated as CASSQERTGQRYTF. The whole variable domain, remainder taken from reference TRBV14 and TRBJ1-2, is EAGVTQFPSHSVIEKGQTVTLRCDPISGHDNLYWYRRVMGKEIKFLLHFVKESKQDESGMPNNRFLAERTGGTYSTLKVQPAELEDSGVYFCASSQERTGQRYTFGSGTRLTVV.

The count of this clone is one. V usage is TRBV2 and J usage is TRBJ2-7; D gene uncertain. CDR1 and CDR2 (germline): SNHLY, FYNNEI. The CDR3 totals 15 residues. Trimming left V 5 bases short and J 3 bases short, with 17 bases between. CDR3 sequence (DNA): TGTGCCAGCAGTCAGACATTTTCCGAATACTACGAGCAGTACTTC. Its protein is CASSQTFSEYYEQYF. The full variable domain, in which reference TRBV2 and TRBJ2-7 provide the parts outside the CDR3, is EPEVTQTPSHQVTQMGQEVILRCVPISNHLYFYWYRQILGQKVEFLVSFYNNEISEKSEIFDDQFSVERPDGSNFTLKIRSTKLEDSAMYFCASSQTFSEYYEQYFGPGTRLTVT.

This sequence joins TRBV10-3 and TRBJ2-3, with TRBD2 matching over 12 bases. The V gene end was trimmed by 5 bases and the J gene end by 0 bases; junction bases not matched to a gene: 3. The germline CDR1 and CDR2 sequences are ENHRY and SYGVKD. The CDR3 sequence is 16 residues long. The CDR3 loop reads CAISRLAGASTDTQYF. CDR3 coding DNA: TGTGCCATCAGTCGACTAGCGGGGGCCAGCACAGATACGCAGTATTTT.

A single count supports this clone. This CDR3 is CAISESTGNYGYTF. The CDR3 DNA follows: TGTGCCATCAGTGAGTCAACAGGGAACTATGGCTACACCTTC. The gene calls are TRBV10-3 and TRBJ1-2; maybe TRBD1 (6 bases). The CDR3 length is 14 residues. The V gene lost 0 bases and the J gene lost 2 bases, with 7 bases spanning the gap. Germline CDR1 reads ENHRY; CDR2 reads SYGVKD.

CDR3 sequence (DNA): TGTGCCAGCACCCAGGGGGGAGCTTATGGCTACACCTTC. Its translation is CASTQGGAYGYTF. The gene calls are TRBV28 and TRBJ1-2; 7 bases are shared with TRBD1. Losses at the gene ends were 7 bases for V and 5 bases for J; bases not matched to a gene: 7. The germline CDR1 and CDR2 sequences are MDHEN and SYDVKM. This CDR3 is built from 13 residues.

The V call is TRBV6-6, the J call TRBJ1-1; D may be TRBD1 (5 bases). V lost 1 base and J lost 4, with 13 bases in between. Germline V gene lookup returns CDR1 MNHNY and CDR2 SVGAGI (reference sequence). The CDR3 runs to 15 residues. The CDR3 coding sequence is TGTGCCAGCAGTTACTTAAGGGGATTTAGCACTGAAGCTTTCTTT. This gives the protein CASSYLRGFSTEAFF.

The chain is built from TRBV6-5 and TRBJ2-1; D might be TRBD2 (6 bases). Trimming removed 5 bases at V and 3 bases at J, with 14 bases between. Germline lookup yields CDR1 MNHEY and CDR2 SVGAGI. This CDR3 has 15 amino acids. CDR3 in amino acids: CASSTGTSSYNEQFF. The CDR3 DNA is TGTGCCAGCAGTACCGGAACTAGCAGCTACAATGAGCAGTTCTTC.